This is a list of T cell receptor beta chains from one sample in a study of blood T cell repertoires in COVID-19. Data came from immunoSEQ multiplex PCR; TCRdb stores just in-frame clones and leaves some out. The sample lists just over 95,000 clones, around 81% seen once, with roughly 4% in the top ten. Sequences were obtained from peripheral blood. The receptors were sampled from a man aged 60 to 75 with acute or convalescent COVID-19. The CDR3 runs from the conserved cysteine through the conserved F or W. The D gene is left open where the match is weak. A row's size may be missing; if present it is once, few, many or a size class.

size,D,J,V,DNA,CDR3
few,-,TRBJ1-5,TRBV7-7,TGTGCCAGCAGCCGCGGCGGCGATGGCAATCAGCCCCAGCATTTT,CASSRGGDGNQPQHF
-,-,TRBJ1-5,TRBV11-2,TGTGCCAGCAGCGAGGGAGTTTATAGCAATCAGCCCCAGCATTTT,CASSEGVYSNQPQHF
few,-,TRBJ1-1,TRBV11-3,TGTGCCAGCAGCTTCGGTCCGCAGGGGCACACTGAAGCTTTCTTT,CASSFGPQGHTEAFF
-,TRBD1,TRBJ1-2,TRBV7-9,TGTGCCAGCTCATTTGGACAGGGAGTCTTTACCTTC,CASSFGQGVFTF
-,-,TRBJ2-3,TRBV19,TGTGCCTCTAAACAGCTCCATAGCACAGATACGCAGTATTTT,CASKQLHSTDTQYF
-,-,TRBJ1-4,TRBV9,TGTGCCAGCAGCACTGGGGAGTTTAATGAAAAACTGTTTTTT,CASSTGEFNEKLFF
-,TRBD1,TRBJ2-3,TRBV18,TGTGCCAGCTCACCGCCCCGGACAGGGAGAAGCACAGATACGCAGTATTTT,CASSPPRTGRSTDTQYF
-,TRBD2,TRBJ2-5,TRBV6-5,TGTGCCAGCAGGAGATTTAGCGGGGAAGAGACCCAGTACTTC,CASRRFSGEETQYF
-,TRBD2,TRBJ2-5,TRBV27,TGTGCCAGCAGTTTATTAGCGGGAGGTTCGGAAGAGACCCAGTACTTC,CASSLLAGGSEETQYF
-,-,TRBJ1-4,TRBV9,TGTGCCAGCAGCGCAGGGTTCAATGAAAAACTGTTTTTT,CASSAGFNEKLFF
-,TRBD1,TRBJ2-2,TRBV19,TGTGCCAGTAGCCGGCAGGGGGCGCAGACCGGGGAGCTGTTTTTT,CASSRQGAQTGELFF
-,-,TRBJ1-3,TRBV19,TGTGCCAGTAGTATAGTGGCAAACGGAAACACCATATATTTT,CASSIVANGNTIYF
-,-,TRBJ1-2,TRBV4-2,TGTGCCAGCAGCCAAGATCTGGGGCAGGGCCATGGCTACACCTTC,CASSQDLGQGHGYTF
-,-,TRBJ2-7,TRBV12-3/TRBV12-4,TGTGCCAGCAGTTTGGCTGCCTACGAGCAGTACTTC,CASSLAAYEQYF
-,TRBD2,TRBJ2-1,TRBV7-9,TGTGCCAGCCAGCCTAGCGGGGGGGCAAATGAGCAGTTCTTC,CASQPSGGANEQFF
-,TRBD1,TRBJ1-1,TRBV7-8,TGTGCCAGCAGCCCCGGGACAGGTCGAAACTTGAACACTGAAGCTTTCTTT,CASSPGTGRNLNTEAFF
-,TRBD1,TRBJ1-1,TRBV10-1,TGCGCCAGCAGTCCGAGACAGGGGAACACTGAAGCTTTCTTT,CASSPRQGNTEAFF
-,TRBD1,TRBJ2-2,TRBV6-6,TGTGCCAGCAGTTACTGGACAGGCAACACCGGGGAGCTGTTTTTT,CASSYWTGNTGELFF
few,-,TRBJ2-1,TRBV7-3,TGTGCCAGCAGCTTAGGGGCAGGGTCCTCCTACAATGAGCAGTTCTTC,CASSLGAGSSYNEQFF
once,TRBD1,TRBJ1-4,TRBV9,TGTGCCAGCAGTCAGGGACAGGGCGAAAAACTGTTTTTT,CASSQGQGEKLFF
-,-,TRBJ2-6,TRBV30,TGTGCCTGCTCCTACTCTGGGGCCAACGTCCTGACTTTC,CACSYSGANVLTF
few,TRBD1,TRBJ1-2,TRBV27,TGTGCCAGCAGCCATGGACAGGGGGCTGGCTACACCTTC,CASSHGQGAGYTF
-,-,TRBJ2-7,TRBV5-6,TGTGCCAGCAGTAGGGGTGCTCTATACGAGCAGTACTTC,CASSRGALYEQYF
-,-,TRBJ1-5,TRBV19,TGTGCCAGTAGTATAGTGGGCAGACCGACCAATCAGCCCCAGCATTTT,CASSIVGRPTNQPQHF
-,-,TRBJ1-4,TRBV11-2,TGTGCCAGCAGCCCCTTCGGAAGCGGAAAACTGTTTTTT,CASSPFGSGKLFF
once,-,TRBJ2-3,TRBV7-2,TGTGCCAGCAGCCTTCGATCCGGGAGAGATACGCAGTATTTT,CASSLRSGRDTQYF
-,TRBD1,TRBJ1-4,TRBV3-1/TRBV3-2,TGTGCCAGCAGCCCCCAAGGGGGACAGGGGGGAGAAAAACTGTTTTTT,CASSPQGGQGGEKLFF
-,-,TRBJ1-1,TRBV11-2,TGTGCCAGCAGCCCGAGGGAGGGGGAAGCGAACACTGAAGCTTTCTTT,CASSPREGEANTEAFF
-,-,TRBJ1-1,TRBV19,TGTGCCAGTGGATCCGGGGGATTACTTGAAGCTTTCTTT,CASGSGGLLEAFF